These 30 T cell receptor beta chains share one sample of origin, sequenced in a study of T cells in Graves' hyperthyroidism and ophthalmopathy. Researchers amplified the TCR beta CDR3 regions from RNA transcripts. The study used the HTBI primer set for a first-round RT-PCR of the TCR CDR3. Via MiXCR, TCRdb re-called the multiplex PCR reads, giving one row per CDR3 protein. The sample comprises some 560,000 distinct CDR3 sequences, 15% to 19% of which are singletons, and approximately 7.4% rests with the top ten. The sequencing input was blood. The receptors stem from a woman in her 30s with Graves' hyperthyroidism.

The V call is TRBV4-1, the J call TRBJ2-7, with unresolved D. This CDR3 region has 15 residues. Germline V CDR1 and CDR2: MGHRA, YSYEKL. Trimming removed 0 bases at V and 3 bases at J, with 12 bases between. CDR3 sequence (DNA): TGCGCCAGCAGCCAAGAAGGTAGCAGAAACTACGAGCAGTACTTC. Amino acid sequence: CASSQEGSRNYEQYF.

Note on this clonotype: A much bigger clone sits one base away, suggesting this may be a read error. The chain uses TRBV29-1 and TRBJ2-3; D is undetermined. The CDR3 loop spans 15 amino acids. From germline, CDR1 is SQVTM and CDR2 ANQGSEA. CDR3 in amino acids: CSVEAGQSSTDAQYF. The DNA of the CDR3 is TGCAGCGTTGAAGCTGGCCAGTCTTCCACAGATGCGCAGTATTTT.

This clonotype has ten or more counts. V is TRBV12-3 or TRBV12-4 and J is TRBJ1-3; D is possibly TRBD1 (6 bases). The CDR3 is made up of 15 amino acids. Trimming removed 8 bases at V and 2 bases at J, with 16 bases between. CDR3 bases: TGTGCCAGCTCCCTGGGGGCAGGGGCTGGAAACACCATATATTTT. The encoded protein is CASSLGAGAGNTIYF.

The rearrangement joins TRBV13 to TRBJ1-3; D is undetermined. The V gene lost 5 bases and the J gene lost 4 bases, with 15 bases spanning the gap. The germline V gene encodes CDR1 PRHDT and CDR2 FYEKMQ (reference sequence). The CDR3 consists of 15 residues. The CDR3 loop is CASSRGPGRGNTIYF. The CDR3 nucleotides read TGTGCCAGCAGCCGCGGACCGGGCCGGGGAAACACCATATATTTT.

The table lists this clonotype with many counts. The genes are TRBV18 and TRBJ1-4, with 8 positions matching TRBD1. CDR3 length: 16 residues. J gave up 3 bases and V 3 bases, and 6 bases lay outside the gene matches. The V gene's germline CDR1 is KGHSH and CDR2 LQKENI. CDR3 sequence reads: CASSPTQTGANEKLFF. The DNA for the CDR3 is TGTGCCAGCTCACCCACTCAGACAGGGGCTAATGAAAAACTGTTTTTT.

This sequence joins TRBV19 and TRBJ1-1; D not certain. This CDR3 has 15 residues. CDR1 is LNHDA and CDR2 is SQIVND in the germline V gene (reference sequence). V was pared by 4 bases and J by 6 bases, with 18 bases between. The CDR3 DNA sequence: TGTGCCAGTAGTAGGGCTCCTGCCACCTACGCTGAAGCTTTCTTT. This translates into CASSRAPATYAEAFF.

This clonotype was found many times. The genes are TRBV7-9 and TRBJ2-7; D is unresolved. The CDR3 has 12 residues. Germline V gene sequence: CDR1 SEHNR, CDR2 FQNEAQ (reference sequence). Trimming shortened V by 5 bases and J by 0 bases, and 5 bases separated the two germline ends. Here the CDR3 DNA reads TGTGCCAGCAGCATCTACTCCTACGAGCAGTACTTC. It specifies CASSIYSYEQYF.

This clonotype was recorded many times. The V and J genes are TRBV7-9 and TRBJ2-7; no reliable D call. Germline V gene data show CDR1 as SEHNR and CDR2 as FQNEAQ (reference sequence). The V and J ends lost 4 bases and 1 base respectively, with 8 bases between them. This CDR3 comprises 13 residues. The CDR3 DNA reads TGTGCCAGCAGCTCCCCCGTGTCCTACGAGCAGTACTTC. It codes for CASSSPVSYEQYF.

This clonotype has just a few counts. V gene TRBV7-9 combines with J gene TRBJ2-5; 8 bases match TRBD1. The germline V gene has CDR1 SEHNR and CDR2 FQNEAQ (reference sequence). The CDR3 contains 16 residues. J gave up 1 base and V 5 bases, and 9 bases lay outside the gene matches. For the CDR3, the DNA is TGTGCCAGCAGCAAAAGGGGGACAGGCTTCCAAGAGACCCAGTACTTC. It encodes CASSKRGTGFQETQYF.

The CDR3 DNA is TGCAGCGTTGCGTGGCAGGGGGCTGGCTACACCTTC. This sequence encodes CSVAWQGAGYTF. This sequence joins TRBV29-1 and TRBJ1-2; TRBD1 matches at 8 bases. After removal of 4 bases from V and 7 bases from J, the junction contained 5 bases not matched to a gene. Germline V gene sequence: CDR1 SQVTM, CDR2 ANQGSEA. This CDR3 has 12 amino acids.

The rearrangement links TRBV20-1 to TRBJ1-1; 7 positions agree with TRBD1. CDR3 length equals 15 residues. V lost 0 bases and J lost 1; bases outside the gene matches: 5. Germline lookup yields CDR1 DFQATT and CDR2 SNEGSKA (reference sequence). CDR3 DNA: TGCAGTGCTAGAGATCGTCAGGGGGGGAACACTGAAGCTTTCTTT. Translated, it gives CSARDRQGGNTEAFF.

This clonotype was observed at least ten times. V gene TRBV2 combines with J gene TRBJ1-2, with D uncertain. Germline V gene lookup returns CDR1 SNHLY and CDR2 FYNNEI. V lost 2 bases, J lost 0 bases, and 7 bases lay in between. There are 14 residues in the CDR3. CDR3 loop: CASSEWAANYGYTF. The CDR3 DNA sequence: TGTGCCAGCAGTGAATGGGCAGCTAACTATGGCTACACCTTC.

This clonotype has a count of ten or more. The chain employs TRBV5-1 and TRBJ2-4, with 10 bases that match TRBD1. This CDR3 contains 18 residues. CDR1 is SGHRS, CDR2 YFSETQ, per germline. J was trimmed by 3 bases and V by 3 bases; bases with no gene match: 12. CDR3 coding DNA: TGCGCCAGCAGCTGGATGCCGGGACAGGGGACGGACAAAAACATTCAGTACTTC. Amino acid sequence: CASSWMPGQGTDKNIQYF.

There are a few counts of this clonotype. This may stem from a read error, because a much larger clone lies one nucleotide away. This chain connects TRBV30 to TRBJ2-3; the D gene is possibly TRBD1 (5 bases). The CDR3 consists of 12 residues. CDR1 and CDR2 (germline): GTSNPN, SVGIG (reference sequence). V dropped 8 bases and J dropped 4 bases, with 13 bases sitting between them. CDR3 sequence reads: CALTLGPDTQYF. CDR3 coding DNA: TGTGCCCTGACTTTGGGGCCAGATACGCAGTATTTT.

This clonotype has ten or more counts. The chain recombines TRBV12-3 or TRBV12-4 with TRBJ2-1, with a weak D call TRBD2 (7 bases). V was cut by 2 bases and J by 4 bases, with 18 bases left in between. The CDR3 contains 17 residues. Written as DNA, the CDR3 is TGTGCCAGCAGTTTACCCTTTCGGGGGGCGATATACAATGAGCAGTTCTTC. This translates into CASSLPFRGAIYNEQFF.

The sample holds many counts of this clonotype. The chain uses TRBV11-2 and TRBJ2-7, with 10 bases identical to TRBD2. Germline loops: CDR1 SGHAT, CDR2 FQNNGV. With 1 base clipped from V and 5 bases from J, the junction kept 8 bases outside the gene matches. The CDR3 has 16 residues. In nucleotides, the CDR3 is TGTGCCAGCAGCTTAGCGCAAGGTAGCGGGAGGAACGAGCAGTACTTC. Its protein product is CASSLAQGSGRNEQYF.

In this sample, this clonotype turned up many times. V gene TRBV12-3 or TRBV12-4 combines with J gene TRBJ1-2, with 7 bases that match TRBD1. Trimming removed 5 bases from V and 5 bases from J; junction bases left unmatched: 5. This CDR3 region has 13 residues. This chain's CDR3 is CASSPTGEYGYTF. The CDR3 DNA is TGTGCCAGCAGTCCAACAGGGGAATATGGCTACACCTTC.

Note on this clonotype: The germline gene is not matched at one end of the junction; a read error may be the cause. The chain carries TRBV6-1 and TRBJ2-7; 7 bases fit TRBD2. The CDR3 covers 14 residues. Germline assignment: CDR1 MNHNS and CDR2 SASEGT. The DNA of the CDR3 is TGTACCAGCAGTTATGGCGGGAGAATGTACGAGCAGTACTTC. Encoded protein: CTSSYGGRMYEQYF.

This clonotype was seen many times. This chain connects TRBV7-2 to TRBJ2-3; D gene ambiguous. The germline V gene has CDR1 SGHTA and CDR2 FQGNSA. This CDR3 has 15 residues. V was clipped by 1 base and J by 1 base, with 9 bases between them. The CDR3 DNA reads as TGTGCCAGCAGCTTAGGATCAGAAGGCACAGATACGCAGTATTTT. Amino acids: CASSLGSEGTDTQYF.

The table lists this clonotype with many counts. The chain uses TRBV5-6 and TRBJ2-1; 9 bases match TRBD2. Trimming took 2 bases from V and 9 from J; bases not matched to a gene: 9. The CDR3 length is 15 residues. Germline CDR1 reads SGHDT; CDR2 reads YYEEEE. The CDR3 protein is CASSFPGTSLPEQFF. CDR3 sequence (DNA): TGTGCCAGCAGCTTCCCCGGGACTAGCCTCCCTGAGCAGTTCTTC.

The table lists this clonotype with many counts. The chain links TRBV20-1 to TRBJ2-1, with D perhaps matching TRBD2 (6 bases). CDR1 DFQATT and CDR2 SNEGSKA come from the germline V gene (reference sequence). V gave up 2 bases and J gave up 9 bases, with 11 bases separating them. This CDR3 is 12 amino acids long. CDR3 sequence reads: CSARNGSGEQFF. CDR3 bases: TGCAGTGCTAGAAACGGGAGTGGTGAGCAGTTCTTC.

This clonotype has at least ten counts. The chain recombines TRBV7-2 with TRBJ2-3, with D possibly being TRBD1 (5 bases). The V end lost 3 bases, the J end lost 3 bases, and 13 bases lay between the germline ends. The germline CDR1 and CDR2 sequences are SGHTA and FQGNSA. The CDR3 sequence is 15 residues long. The CDR3: CASSLGRPETDTQYF. CDR3 bases: TGTGCCAGCAGCTTGGGGCGCCCAGAGACAGATACGCAGTATTTT. Based on the CDR3 plus reference TRBV7-2 and TRBJ2-3, the full variable domain is GAGVSQSPSNKVTEKGKDVELRCDPISGHTALYWYRQSLGQGLEFLIYFQGNSAPDKSGLPSDRFSAERTGGSVSTLTIQRTQQEDSAVYLCASSLGRPETDTQYFGPGTRLTVL.

The rearrangement uses TRBV28 and TRBJ2-2; D gene uncertain. In germline, CDR1 is MDHEN, CDR2 SYDVKM. The V and J ends lost 6 bases and 5 bases respectively, with 10 bases between them. The CDR3 loop spans 13 amino acids. CDR3 loop: CASSPPATGELFF. For the CDR3, the DNA is TGTGCCAGCAGCCCCCCGGCGACCGGGGAGCTGTTTTTT. The variable domain in full, with the rest retrieved from reference TRBV28 and TRBJ2-2, is DVKVTQSSRYLVKRTGEKVFLECVQDMDHENMFWYRQDPGLGLRLIYFSYDVKMKEKGDIPEGYSVSREKKERFSLILESASTNQTSMYLCASSPPATGELFFGEGSRLTVL.

This clonotype was seen ten or more times. J is TRBJ1-2 and V is TRBV5-5; perhaps TRBD1 as D (5 bases). V lost 2 bases and J lost 1, with 18 bases in between. The CDR3 runs 17 residues. Germline loops: CDR1 SGHKS, CDR2 YYEKEE (reference sequence). CDR3 sequence (DNA): TGTGCCAGCAGCTTCGGAGGCCGGGTGACAGATAACTATGGCTACACCTTC. The encoded protein is CASSFGGRVTDNYGYTF.

This clonotype was picked up many times. The rearrangement uses TRBV20-1 and TRBJ2-1, with 9 positions matching TRBD1. The J segment lost 3 bases and the V segment lost 5 bases, leaving 5 bases of the junction unmatched. The V gene's germline CDR1 is DFQATT and CDR2 SNEGSKA (reference sequence). There are 14 residues in the CDR3. CDR3 DNA sequence: TGCAGTGCTTTAGACAGGGGGATCTACAATGAGCAGTTCTTC. Translating gives CSALDRGIYNEQFF.

This clonotype appeared a few times. CDR3 bases: TGCAGCGGCCGGGTTCTACACATAGATACGCAGTATTTT. Its protein product is CSGRVLHIDTQYF. V usage is TRBV29-1 and J usage is TRBJ2-3, with D unresolved. V shed 7 bases and J shed 5 bases, with 16 bases lying between them. The CDR3 sequence is 13 residues long. CDR1 and CDR2 (germline): SQVTM, ANQGSEA.

Notes on this clonotype: The CDR3 does not end in the conserved phenylalanine or tryptophan, so this is likely a read error. The chain recombines TRBV18 with TRBJ2-2; D gene uncertain. Trimming left V 3 bases short and J 5 bases short, with 7 bases between. Germline CDR1 and CDR2: KGHSH and LQKENI. This CDR3 comprises 13 residues. CDR3 sequence: CASSPDLTGELFV. In DNA, the CDR3 is TGTGCCAGCTCACCCGATTTGACCGGGGAGCTGTTTGTT.

Turning to this clonotype: Given a much more abundant clone one base away, this may be a read error. J is TRBJ2-1 and V is TRBV4-1, with TRBD2 as a possible D gene (5 bases). CDR1 is MGHRA and CDR2 is YSYEKL in the germline V gene. This CDR3 comprises 15 residues. CDR3 DNA: TGCACCAGCAGCCAAGCGATACGATCGGGAAATGAGCAGTTCTTC. Its protein is CTSSQAIRSGNEQFF.

In its sample, this clonotype was seen many times. The rearrangement links TRBV5-6 to TRBJ2-3; D gene uncertain. CDR1 is SGHDT and CDR2 is YYEEEE in the germline V gene. V lost 0 bases and J lost 7, with 6 bases in between. This CDR3 is built from 12 residues. The CDR3: CASSLDSYTQYF. In nucleotides, the CDR3 is TGTGCCAGCAGCTTGGACTCCTATACGCAGTATTTT.

The chain is built from TRBV5-8 and TRBJ1-5, with 7 bases matching TRBD1. The CDR3 is made up of 15 amino acids. V trimming: 4 bases; J trimming: 6 bases; junction bases outside the gene matches: 10. Germline CDR1 reads SGHTS; CDR2 reads YDEGEE. CDR3 sequence reads: CASSQVTGLAQPQHF. The DNA for the CDR3 is TGTGCCAGCAGCCAAGTGACAGGGTTGGCTCAGCCCCAGCATTTT.